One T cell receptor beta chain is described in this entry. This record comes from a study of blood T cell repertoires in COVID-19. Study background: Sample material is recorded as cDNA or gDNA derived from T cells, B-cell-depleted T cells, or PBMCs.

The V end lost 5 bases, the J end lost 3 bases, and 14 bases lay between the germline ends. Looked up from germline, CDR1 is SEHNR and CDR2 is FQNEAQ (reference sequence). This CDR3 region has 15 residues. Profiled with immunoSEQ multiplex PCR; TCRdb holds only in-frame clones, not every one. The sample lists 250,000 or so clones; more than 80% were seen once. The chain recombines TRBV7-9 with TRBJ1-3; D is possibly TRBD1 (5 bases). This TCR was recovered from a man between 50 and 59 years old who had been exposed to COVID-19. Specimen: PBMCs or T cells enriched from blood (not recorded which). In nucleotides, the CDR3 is TGTGCCAGCAGCCAGCCAAGGGGCTTTGGAAACACCATATATTTT. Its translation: CASSQPRGFGNTIYF.